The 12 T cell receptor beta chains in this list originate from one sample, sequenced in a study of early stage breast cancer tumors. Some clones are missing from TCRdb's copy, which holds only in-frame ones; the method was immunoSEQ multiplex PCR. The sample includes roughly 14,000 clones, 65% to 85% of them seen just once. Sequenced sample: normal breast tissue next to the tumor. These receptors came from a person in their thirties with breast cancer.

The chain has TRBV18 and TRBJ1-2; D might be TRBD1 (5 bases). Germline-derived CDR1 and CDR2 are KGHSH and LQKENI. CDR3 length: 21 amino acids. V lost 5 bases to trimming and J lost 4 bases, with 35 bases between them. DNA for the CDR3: TGTGCCAGCTCATCGCAACTACCGTTGTGGGCAGGGACTACTCTTGGCTATGGCTACACCTTC. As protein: CASSSQLPLWAGTTLGYGYTF.

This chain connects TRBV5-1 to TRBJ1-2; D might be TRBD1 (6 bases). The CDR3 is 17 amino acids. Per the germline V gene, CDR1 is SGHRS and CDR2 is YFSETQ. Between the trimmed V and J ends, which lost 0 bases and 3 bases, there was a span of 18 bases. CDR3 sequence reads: CASSLELNNRADYGYTF. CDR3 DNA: TGCGCCAGCAGCTTGGAGTTGAATAACAGGGCGGACTATGGCTACACCTTC.

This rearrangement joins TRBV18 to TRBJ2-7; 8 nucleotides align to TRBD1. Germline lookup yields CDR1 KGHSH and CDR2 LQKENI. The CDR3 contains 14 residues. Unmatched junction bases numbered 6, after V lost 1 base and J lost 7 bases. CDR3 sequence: CASSPRQGAKEQYF. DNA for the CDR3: TGTGCCAGCTCACCACGGCAGGGGGCGAAAGAGCAGTACTTC.

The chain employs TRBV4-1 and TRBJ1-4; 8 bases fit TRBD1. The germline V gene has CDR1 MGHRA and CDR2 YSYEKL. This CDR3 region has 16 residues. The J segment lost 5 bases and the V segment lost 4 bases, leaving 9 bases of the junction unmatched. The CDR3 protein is CASSPTSDRANEKLFF. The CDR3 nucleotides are TGCGCCAGCAGCCCCACTTCGGACAGGGCGAATGAAAAACTGTTTTTT.

CDR3 coding DNA: TGCAGCGTAGGACAGGGGAACACTGAAGCTTTCTTT. It specifies CSVGQGNTEAFF. The chain employs TRBV29-1 and TRBJ1-1, with 8 bases aligning to TRBD1. Trimming took 6 bases from V and 1 from J; bases not matched to a gene: 1. The CDR3 sequence is 12 residues long. CDR1 is SQVTM, CDR2 ANQGSEA, per germline.

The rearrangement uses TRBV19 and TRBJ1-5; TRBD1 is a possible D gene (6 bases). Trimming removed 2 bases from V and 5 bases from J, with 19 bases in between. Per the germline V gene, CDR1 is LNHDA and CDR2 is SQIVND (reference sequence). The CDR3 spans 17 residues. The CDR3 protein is CASSIRWGQGLDQPQHF. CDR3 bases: TGTGCCAGTAGTATAAGGTGGGGTCAGGGGCTTGATCAGCCCCAGCATTTT.

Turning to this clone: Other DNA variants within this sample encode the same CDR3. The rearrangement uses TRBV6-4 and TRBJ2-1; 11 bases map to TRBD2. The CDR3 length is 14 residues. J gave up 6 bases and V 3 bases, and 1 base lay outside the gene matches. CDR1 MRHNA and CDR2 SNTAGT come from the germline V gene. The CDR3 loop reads CASSELAGGNEQFF. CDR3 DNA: TGTGCCAGCAGTGAGCTAGCGGGAGGCAATGAGCAGTTCTTC.

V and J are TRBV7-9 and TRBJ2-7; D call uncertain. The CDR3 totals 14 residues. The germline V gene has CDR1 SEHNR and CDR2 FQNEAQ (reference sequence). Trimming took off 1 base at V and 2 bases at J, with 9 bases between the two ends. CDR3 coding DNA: TGTGCCAGCAGCTTAGAAATCGGCCCCTACGAGCAGTACTTC. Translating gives CASSLEIGPYEQYF. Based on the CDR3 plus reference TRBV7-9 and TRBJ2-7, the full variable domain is DTGVSQNPRHKITKRGQNVTFRCDPISEHNRLYWYRQTLGQGPEFLTYFQNEAQLEKSRLLSDRFSAERPKGSFSTLEIQRTEQGDSAMYLCASSLEIGPYEQYFGPGTRLTVT.

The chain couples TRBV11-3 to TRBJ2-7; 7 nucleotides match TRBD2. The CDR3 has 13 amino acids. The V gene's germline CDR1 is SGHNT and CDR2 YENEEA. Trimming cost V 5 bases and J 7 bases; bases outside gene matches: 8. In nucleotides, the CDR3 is TGTGCCAGCAGCCAAGTTTGGGGGGGGGAGCAGTACTTC. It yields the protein CASSQVWGGEQYF.

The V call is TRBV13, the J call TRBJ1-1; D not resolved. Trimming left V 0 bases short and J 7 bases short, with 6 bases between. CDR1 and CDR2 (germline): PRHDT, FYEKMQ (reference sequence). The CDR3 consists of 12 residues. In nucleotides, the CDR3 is TGTGCCAGCAGCTTAGGCTTCCGTGAAGCTTTCTTT. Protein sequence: CASSLGFREAFF. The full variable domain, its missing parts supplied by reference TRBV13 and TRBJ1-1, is AAGVIQSPRHLIKEKRETATLKCYPIPRHDTVYWYQQGPGQDPQFLISFYEKMQSDKGSIPDRFSAQQFSDYHSELNMSSLELGDSALYFCASSLGFREAFFGQGTRLTVV.

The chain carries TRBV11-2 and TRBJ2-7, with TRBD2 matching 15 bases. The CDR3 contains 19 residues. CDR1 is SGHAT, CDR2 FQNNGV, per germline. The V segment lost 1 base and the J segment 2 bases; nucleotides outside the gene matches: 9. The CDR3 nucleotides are TGTGCCAGCAGCTTAGGTCGGACTAGCGGGAGGGCCAGGACCTACGAGCAGTACTTC. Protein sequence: CASSLGRTSGRARTYEQYF.

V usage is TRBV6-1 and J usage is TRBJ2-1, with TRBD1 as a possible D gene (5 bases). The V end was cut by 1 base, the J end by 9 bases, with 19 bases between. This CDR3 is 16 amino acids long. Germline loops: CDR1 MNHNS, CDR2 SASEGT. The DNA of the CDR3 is TGTGCCAGCAGTGAAGAACTAACAGGTCCCTCAGGTGAGCAGTTCTTC. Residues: CASSEELTGPSGEQFF.